The rows below give T cell receptor beta chains drawn from one sample of a study of blood T cell repertoires in COVID-19. The table came from immunoSEQ multiplex PCR; TCRdb's copy has only in-frame clones and leaves some out. The sample has over 200,000 clones; approximately 88% are singletons. Sequenced sample: PBMCs or T cells enriched from blood (not recorded which). All receptors come from a woman in her twenties or thirties who had been exposed to COVID-19. CDR3s include the opening cysteine and the closing phenylalanine or tryptophan. The order of the fields is J gene, D gene, clone size, V gene, CDR3 protein, CDR3 DNA. A D gene is named only where the DNA matches it firmly. Clone size is not always given. Where it is, it says once, few, many or a class for expanded clones.

TRBJ1-4 TRBD1 NA TRBV2 CASSAEQGKELFF TGTGCCAGCAGTGCGGAACAGGGGAAGGAACTGTTTTTT
TRBJ1-4 NA NA TRBV29-1 CSVGVMLGGEKLFF TGCAGCGTTGGAGTCATGTTGGGAGGTGAAAAACTGTTTTTT
TRBJ1-6 NA NA TRBV6-5 CASSYKTRGNNSPLHF TGTGCCAGCAGTTACAAAACCAGGGGTAATAATTCACCCCTCCACTTT
TRBJ2-1 TRBD1 NA TRBV7-3 CASSLSRDRDEQFF TGTGCCAGCAGCTTGTCCCGGGACAGGGATGAGCAGTTCTTC
TRBJ1-4 TRBD1 few TRBV19 CASRRQGLGLFF TGTGCCAGTAGGCGACAGGGGTTGGGACTGTTTTTT
TRBJ2-1 NA NA TRBV5-4 CASSLADGSSYNEQFF TGTGCCAGCAGCTTGGCGGACGGGAGCTCCTACAATGAGCAGTTCTTC
TRBJ1-2 NA NA TRBV2 CASSATGTYGYTF TGTGCCAGCAGTGCAACAGGGACCTATGGCTACACCTTC
TRBJ2-7 NA NA TRBV9 CASSVNPGSHEQYF TGTGCCAGCAGCGTAAACCCCGGGAGCCACGAGCAGTACTTC
TRBJ2-7 TRBD2 few TRBV27 CASSLSGPSGIAYEQYF TGTGCCAGCAGTTTATCAGGGCCTAGCGGCATCGCCTACGAGCAGTACTTC
TRBJ2-6 NA NA TRBV7-9 CAYTGVTGANVLTF TGTGCTTACACCGGGGTTACTGGGGCCAACGTCCTGACTTTC
TRBJ2-5 NA few TRBV9 CASSVAGEETQYF TGTGCCAGCAGCGTAGCGGGAGAGGAGACCCAGTACTTC
TRBJ2-7 TRBD1 NA TRBV19 CASSIQLRTGLNEQYF TGTGCCAGTAGTATCCAACTCCGGACAGGGCTCAACGAGCAGTACTTC
TRBJ2-4 NA few TRBV4-2 CASSLIPGSQTKNIQYF TGTGCCAGCAGCCTAATCCCGGGATCACAAACCAAAAACATTCAGTACTTC
TRBJ1-2 NA NA TRBV5-6 CASSLLGAANYGYTF TGTGCCAGCAGCTTGTTAGGGGCAGCTAACTATGGCTACACCTTC
TRBJ1-1 NA NA TRBV12-3/TRBV12-4 CASDTGKNTEAFF TGTGCCAGCGATACGGGGAAAAACACTGAAGCTTTCTTT
TRBJ2-1 NA NA TRBV5-1 CASSLVRVYNEQFF TGCGCCAGCAGCTTGGTACGGGTCTACAATGAGCAGTTCTTC
TRBJ1-1 NA NA TRBV3-1/TRBV3-2 CASSYRGGGSEAFF TGTGCCAGCAGCTATCGAGGGGGGGGCTCTGAAGCTTTCTTT
TRBJ2-7 TRBD2 few TRBV27 CASSSTRLAGLYEQYF TGTGCCAGCAGTTCGACAAGACTAGCTGGCCTCTACGAGCAGTACTTC
TRBJ2-3 TRBD2 NA TRBV6-5 CASSSSGGSTDTQYF TGTGCCAGCAGTTCTAGCGGGGGTAGCACAGATACGCAGTATTTT
TRBJ2-2 NA NA TRBV28 CASSSLYPQVTGELFF TGTGCCAGCAGTTCCCTCTACCCACAGGTCACCGGGGAGCTGTTTTTT
TRBJ2-3 NA NA TRBV7-9 CASGWESDTQYF TGTGCCAGCGGGTGGGAGTCGGATACGCAGTATTTT
TRBJ1-1 NA NA TRBV9 CASSAIQGGSAEVFF TGTGCCAGCAGCGCAATTCAGGGTGGGTCGGCTGAAGTTTTCTTT
TRBJ2-7 TRBD2 NA TRBV28 CASSFSSGTSGSLYEQYF TGTGCCAGCAGTTTTTCCTCCGGGACTAGCGGGAGTCTGTACGAGCAGTACTTC
TRBJ2-1 NA NA TRBV6-1 CASSDDPGAYNEQFF TGTGCCAGCAGTGATGATCCGGGTGCCTATAATGAGCAGTTCTTC
TRBJ1-3 TRBD1 few TRBV7-9 CASRDLDRGPGNTIYF TGTGCCAGCAGAGATCTGGACAGGGGTCCTGGAAACACCATATATTTT
TRBJ1-2 TRBD1 NA TRBV19 CASSIRGTATYGYTF TGTGCCAGTAGTATAAGGGGGACAGCTACCTATGGCTACACCTTC
TRBJ1-1 NA NA TRBV7-9 CASSLGAGANTEAFF TGTGCCAGCAGCCTAGGGGCAGGGGCGAACACTGAAGCTTTCTTT
TRBJ2-1 NA NA TRBV28 CASSLQLADEQFF TGTGCCAGCAGTTTGCAACTAGCTGATGAGCAGTTCTTC
TRBJ1-3 NA NA TRBV12-5 CASGRRGATGNTIYF TGTGCTAGTGGCCGTCGTGGGGCTACTGGAAACACCATATATTTT
TRBJ1-4 NA NA TRBV25-1 CASSEGTGFGEKLFF TGTGCCAGCAGTGAGGGAACAGGGTTTGGAGAAAAACTGTTTTTT
TRBJ2-1 NA NA TRBV11-2 CASSLRNEQFF TGTGCCAGCAGCCTAAGAAATGAGCAGTTCTTC
TRBJ1-1 NA NA TRBV10-3 CAIRGNRQMNTEAFF TGTGCCATCAGGGGAAATCGACAGATGAACACTGAAGCTTTCTTT
TRBJ2-7 NA NA TRBV12-3/TRBV12-4 CASSLGAAYEQYF TGTGCCAGCAGTCTTGGGGCAGCCTACGAGCAGTACTTC
TRBJ1-4 NA NA TRBV5-1 CASSAVFDSANEKLFF TGCGCCAGCAGCGCCGTCTTCGACAGTGCGAATGAAAAACTGTTTTTT
TRBJ2-7 NA NA TRBV20-1 CSASRAGAEQYF TGCAGTGCTAGTCGGGCAGGGGCCGAGCAGTACTTC
TRBJ2-7 NA NA TRBV6-1 CASSENRGGEQYF TGTGCCAGCAGTGAAAATAGAGGGGGCGAGCAGTACTTC